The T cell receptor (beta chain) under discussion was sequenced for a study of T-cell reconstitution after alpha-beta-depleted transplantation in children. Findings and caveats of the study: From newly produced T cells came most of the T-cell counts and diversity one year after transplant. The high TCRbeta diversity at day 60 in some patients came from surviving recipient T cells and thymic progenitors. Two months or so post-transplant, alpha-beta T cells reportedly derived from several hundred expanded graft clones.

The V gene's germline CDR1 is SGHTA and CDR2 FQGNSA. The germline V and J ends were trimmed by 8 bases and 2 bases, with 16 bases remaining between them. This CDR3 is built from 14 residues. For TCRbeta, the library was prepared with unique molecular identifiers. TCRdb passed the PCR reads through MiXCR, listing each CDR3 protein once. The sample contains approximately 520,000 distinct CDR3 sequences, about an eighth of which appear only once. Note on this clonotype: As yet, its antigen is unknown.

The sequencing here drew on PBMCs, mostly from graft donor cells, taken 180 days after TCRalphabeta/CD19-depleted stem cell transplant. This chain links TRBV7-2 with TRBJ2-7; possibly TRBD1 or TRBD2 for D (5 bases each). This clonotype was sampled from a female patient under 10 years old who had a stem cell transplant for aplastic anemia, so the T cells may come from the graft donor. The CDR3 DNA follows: TGTGCCAGCTCCCGGGACCGCGGCGCCTACGAGCAGTACTTC. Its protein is CASSRDRGAYEQYF. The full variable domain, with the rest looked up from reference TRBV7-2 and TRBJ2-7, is GAGVSQSPSNKVTEKGKDVELRCDPISGHTALYWYRQSLGQGLEFLIYFQGNSAPDKSGLPSDRFSAERTGGSVSTLTIQRTQQEDSAVYLCASSRDRGAYEQYFGPGTRLTVT.